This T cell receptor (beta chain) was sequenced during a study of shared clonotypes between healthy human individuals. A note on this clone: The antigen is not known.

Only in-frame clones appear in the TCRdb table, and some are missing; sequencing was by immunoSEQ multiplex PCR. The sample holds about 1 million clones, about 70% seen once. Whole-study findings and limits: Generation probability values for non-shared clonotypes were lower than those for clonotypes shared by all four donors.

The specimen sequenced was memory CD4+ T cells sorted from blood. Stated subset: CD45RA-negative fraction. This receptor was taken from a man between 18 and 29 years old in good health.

CDR3 protein: CASSQEGSHYGYTF. CDR3 nucleotide sequence: TGCGCCAGCAGCCAAGAGGGAAGCCATTATGGCTACACCTTC. The V gene is TRBV4-1, the J gene TRBJ1-2, with D hard to call. Trimming pared 0 bases from V and 5 bases from J, leaving 10 bases between. The CDR3 sequence is 14 residues long. Germline V CDR1 and CDR2: MGHRA, YSYEKL.